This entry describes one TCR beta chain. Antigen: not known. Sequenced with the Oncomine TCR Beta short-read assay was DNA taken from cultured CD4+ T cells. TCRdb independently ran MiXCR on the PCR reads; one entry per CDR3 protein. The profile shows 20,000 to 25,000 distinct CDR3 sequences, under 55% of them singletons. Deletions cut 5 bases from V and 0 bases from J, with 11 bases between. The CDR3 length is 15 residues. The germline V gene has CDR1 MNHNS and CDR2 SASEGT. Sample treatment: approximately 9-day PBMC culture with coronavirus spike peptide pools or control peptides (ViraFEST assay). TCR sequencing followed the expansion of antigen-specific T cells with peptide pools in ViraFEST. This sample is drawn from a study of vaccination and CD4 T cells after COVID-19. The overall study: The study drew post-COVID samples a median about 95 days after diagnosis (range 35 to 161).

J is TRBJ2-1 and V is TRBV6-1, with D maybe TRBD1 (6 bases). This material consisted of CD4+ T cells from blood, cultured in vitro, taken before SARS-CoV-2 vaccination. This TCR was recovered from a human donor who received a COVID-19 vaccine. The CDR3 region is CASSRTGSSYNEQFF. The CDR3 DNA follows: TGTGCCAGCAGTCGTACAGGGAGCTCCTACAATGAGCAGTTCTTC.